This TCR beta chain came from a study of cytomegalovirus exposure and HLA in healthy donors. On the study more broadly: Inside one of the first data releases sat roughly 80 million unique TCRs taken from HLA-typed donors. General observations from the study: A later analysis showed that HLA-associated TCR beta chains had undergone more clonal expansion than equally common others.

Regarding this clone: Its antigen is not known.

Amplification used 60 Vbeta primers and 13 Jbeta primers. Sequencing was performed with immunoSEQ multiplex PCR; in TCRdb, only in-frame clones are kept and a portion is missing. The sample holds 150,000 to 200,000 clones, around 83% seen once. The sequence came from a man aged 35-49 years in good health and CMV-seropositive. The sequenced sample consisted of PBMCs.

The CDR3 coding sequence is TGTGCCAGCAGCTTGTGGGACACCTCCTACGAGCAGTACTTC. This encodes CASSLWDTSYEQYF. The chain employs TRBV5-4 and TRBJ2-7; D possibly corresponds to TRBD1 (6 bases). Per the germline V gene, CDR1 is SGHNT and CDR2 is YYREEE (reference sequence). This CDR3 contains 14 residues. V was pared by 1 base and J by 0 bases, with 8 bases between.